This T cell receptor (beta chain) was recovered during a study of T cells in Graves' hyperthyroidism and ophthalmopathy. This clonotype has at least ten counts. V lost 5 bases and J lost 1, with 11 bases in between. From germline, CDR1 is LGHDT and CDR2 YNNKEL (reference sequence). The CDR3 has 14 residues. Using RNA transcripts as the source, TCR beta CDR3 regions were amplified. Researchers ran a first-round RT-PCR on the TCR CDR3 using the HTBI primer set. TCRdb called the multiplex PCR reads again in MiXCR, with one record for every CDR3 protein. The sample has 690,000 or so distinct CDR3 sequences, around 19% seen once.

This receptor was taken from a woman between 50 and 59 years old with Graves' hyperthyroidism that later progressed to Graves' ophthalmopathy. The material sequenced was blood. The chain combines TRBV3-1 with TRBJ1-1; D remains unclear. The CDR3, as DNA: TGTGCCAGCAGCGCAGAGAGTCGGAACACTGAAGCTTTCTTT. The encoded protein is CASSAESRNTEAFF.